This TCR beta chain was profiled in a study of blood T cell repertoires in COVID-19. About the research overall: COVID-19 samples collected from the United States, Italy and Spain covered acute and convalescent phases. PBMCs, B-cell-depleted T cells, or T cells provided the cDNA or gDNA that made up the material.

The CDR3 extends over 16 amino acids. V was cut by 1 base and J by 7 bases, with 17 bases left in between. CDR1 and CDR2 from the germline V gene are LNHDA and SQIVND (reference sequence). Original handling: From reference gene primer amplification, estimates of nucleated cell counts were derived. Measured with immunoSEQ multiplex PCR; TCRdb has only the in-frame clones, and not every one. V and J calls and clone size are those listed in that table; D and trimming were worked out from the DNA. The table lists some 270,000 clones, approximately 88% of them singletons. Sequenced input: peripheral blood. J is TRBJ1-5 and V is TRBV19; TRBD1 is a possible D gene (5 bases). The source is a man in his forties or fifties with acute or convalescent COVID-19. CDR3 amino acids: CASSIGARVEGQPQHF. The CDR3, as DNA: TGTGCCAGTAGTATAGGTGCCAGGGTGGAGGGGCAGCCCCAGCATTTT.